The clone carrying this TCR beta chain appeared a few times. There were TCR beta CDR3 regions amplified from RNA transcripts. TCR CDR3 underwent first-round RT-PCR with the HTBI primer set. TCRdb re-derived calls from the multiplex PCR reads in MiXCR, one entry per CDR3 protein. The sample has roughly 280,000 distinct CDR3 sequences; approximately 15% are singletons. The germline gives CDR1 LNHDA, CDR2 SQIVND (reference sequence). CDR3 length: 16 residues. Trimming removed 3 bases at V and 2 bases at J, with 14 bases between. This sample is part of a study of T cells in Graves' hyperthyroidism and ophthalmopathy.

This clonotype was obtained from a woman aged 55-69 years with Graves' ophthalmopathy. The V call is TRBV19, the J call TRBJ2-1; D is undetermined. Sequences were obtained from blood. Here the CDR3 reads CASSIQMGQAYNEQFF. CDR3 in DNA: TGTGCCAGTAGTATCCAAATGGGCCAAGCCTACAATGAGCAGTTCTTC.